The sequence of this T cell receptor beta chain was determined in a study of Graves' ophthalmopathy and Graves' hyperthyroidism. Note on this clonotype: Its specificity is not known.

Scientists amplified the TCR beta CDR3 regions from RNA transcripts. After a first-round RT-PCR with HTBI primers, a second-round multiplex PCR was run. TCRdb re-called the multiplex PCR reads through MiXCR, storing one row per CDR3 protein. This table has some 160,000 distinct CDR3 sequences, roughly two fifths appearing once. Ophthalmopathy donors were characterized by moderate-to-severe activity, CAS of at least 3, NOSPECS of at least 4, and duration under 3 months. Additional autoimmune diseases, uncontrolled infections, pregnancy or lactation disqualified patients. As the starting material, around 9.1 ml of fresh peripheral blood yielded the PBMCs. The study, taken as a whole, reports: Blood also held most thyroid clonotypes expanded above 0.001 frequency.

The CDR3 length is 14 residues. V lost 6 bases to trimming and J lost 3 bases; unmatched junction nucleotides: 7. Germline CDR1 MNHNS, CDR2 SASEGT. The TCR originated in a young man with Graves' ophthalmopathy. The sequencing sample was made of peripheral blood. The chain recombines TRBV6-1 with TRBJ1-2, with 7 nucleotides matching TRBD1. The DNA for the CDR3 is TGTGCCAGCAGAAACAGGGGCAATGACTATGGCTACACCTTC. Protein product: CASRNRGNDYGYTF.